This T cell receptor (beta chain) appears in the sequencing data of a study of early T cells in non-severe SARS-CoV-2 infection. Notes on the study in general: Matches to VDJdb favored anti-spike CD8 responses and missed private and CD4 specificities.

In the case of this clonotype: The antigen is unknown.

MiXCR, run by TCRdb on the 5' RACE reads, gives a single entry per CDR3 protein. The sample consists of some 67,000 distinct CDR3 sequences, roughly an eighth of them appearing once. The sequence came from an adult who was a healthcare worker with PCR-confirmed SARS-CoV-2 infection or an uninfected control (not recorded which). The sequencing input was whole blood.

The CDR3 reads CASRQGVTSTEAFF. Here the CDR3 DNA reads TGTGCCAGCAGACAGGGCGTGACGAGCACTGAAGCTTTCTTT. The V gene is TRBV12-3 or TRBV12-4, the J gene TRBJ1-1; D may be TRBD1 (6 bases). V was trimmed by 6 bases and J by 4 bases, leaving 15 bases between them. The CDR3 runs 14 residues.